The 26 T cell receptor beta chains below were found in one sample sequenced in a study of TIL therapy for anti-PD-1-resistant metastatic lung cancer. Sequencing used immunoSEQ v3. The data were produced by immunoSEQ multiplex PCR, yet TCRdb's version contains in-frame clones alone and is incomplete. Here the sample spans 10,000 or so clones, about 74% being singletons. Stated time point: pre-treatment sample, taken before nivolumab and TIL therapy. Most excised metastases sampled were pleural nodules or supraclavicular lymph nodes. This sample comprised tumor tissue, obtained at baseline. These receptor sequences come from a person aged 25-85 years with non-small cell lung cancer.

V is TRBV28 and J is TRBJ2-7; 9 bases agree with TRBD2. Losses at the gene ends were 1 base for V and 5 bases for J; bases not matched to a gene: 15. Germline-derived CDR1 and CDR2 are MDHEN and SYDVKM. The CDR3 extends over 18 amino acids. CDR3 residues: CASSLSGRFGLATHEQYF. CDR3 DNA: TGTGCCAGCAGTTTATCGGGCAGGTTCGGACTAGCGACTCACGAGCAGTACTTC. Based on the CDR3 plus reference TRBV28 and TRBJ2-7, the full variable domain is DVKVTQSSRYLVKRTGEKVFLECVQDMDHENMFWYRQDPGLGLRLIYFSYDVKMKEKGDIPEGYSVSREKKERFSLILESASTNQTSMYLCASSLSGRFGLATHEQYFGPGTRLTVT.

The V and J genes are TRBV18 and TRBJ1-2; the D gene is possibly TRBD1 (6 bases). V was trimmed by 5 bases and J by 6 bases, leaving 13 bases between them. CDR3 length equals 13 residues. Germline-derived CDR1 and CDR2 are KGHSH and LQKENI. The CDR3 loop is CASSANREDGYTF. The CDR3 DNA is TGTGCCAGCTCAGCAAACAGGGAGGATGGCTACACCTTC.

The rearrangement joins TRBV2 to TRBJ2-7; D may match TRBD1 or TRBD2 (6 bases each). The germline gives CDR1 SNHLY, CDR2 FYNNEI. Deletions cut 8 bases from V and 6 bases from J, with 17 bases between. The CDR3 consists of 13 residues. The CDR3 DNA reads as TGTGCCAGCCGCCAAGCGGAGGGGGGCGAGCAGTACTTC. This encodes CASRQAEGGEQYF.

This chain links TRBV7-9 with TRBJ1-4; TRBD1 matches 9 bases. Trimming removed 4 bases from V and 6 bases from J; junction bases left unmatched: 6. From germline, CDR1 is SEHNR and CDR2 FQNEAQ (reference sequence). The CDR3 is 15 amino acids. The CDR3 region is CASSYTTGGDEKLFF. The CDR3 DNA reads TGTGCCAGCAGCTATACGACAGGGGGAGATGAAAAACTGTTTTTT.

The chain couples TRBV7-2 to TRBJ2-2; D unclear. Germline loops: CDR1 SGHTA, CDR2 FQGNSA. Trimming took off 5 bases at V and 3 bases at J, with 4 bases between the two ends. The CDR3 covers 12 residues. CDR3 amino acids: CASSPYTGELFF. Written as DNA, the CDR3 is TGTGCCAGCAGCCCCTACACCGGGGAGCTGTTTTTT.

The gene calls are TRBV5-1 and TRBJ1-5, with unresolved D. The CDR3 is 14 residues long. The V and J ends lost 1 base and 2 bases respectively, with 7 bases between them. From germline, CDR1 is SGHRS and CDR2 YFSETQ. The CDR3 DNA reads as TGCGCCAGCAGCTTGAGTTGGGGCAATCAGCCCCAGCATTTT. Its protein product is CASSLSWGNQPQHF.

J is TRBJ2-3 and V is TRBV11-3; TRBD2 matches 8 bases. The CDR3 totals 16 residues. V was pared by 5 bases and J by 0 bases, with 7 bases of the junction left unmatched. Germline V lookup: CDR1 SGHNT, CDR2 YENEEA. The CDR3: CASSVGTSRSTDTQYF. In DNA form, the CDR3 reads TGTGCCAGCAGCGTCGGGACTAGTAGGAGCACAGATACGCAGTATTTT.

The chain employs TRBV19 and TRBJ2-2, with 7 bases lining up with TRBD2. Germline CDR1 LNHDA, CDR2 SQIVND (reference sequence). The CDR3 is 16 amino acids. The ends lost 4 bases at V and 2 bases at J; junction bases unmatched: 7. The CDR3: CASSTQWGGNTGELFF. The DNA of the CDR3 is TGTGCCAGTAGTACCCAATGGGGGGGTAACACCGGGGAGCTGTTTTTT.

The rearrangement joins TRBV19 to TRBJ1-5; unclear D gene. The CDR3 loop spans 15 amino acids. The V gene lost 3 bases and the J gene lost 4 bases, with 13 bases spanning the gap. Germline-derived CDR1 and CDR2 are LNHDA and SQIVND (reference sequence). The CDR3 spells CASSMSSNLNQPQHF. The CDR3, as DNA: TGTGCCAGTAGTATGTCCTCGAACCTAAATCAGCCCCAGCATTTT.

CDR3 amino acids: CASNFGLAGGDTQYF. Here the CDR3 DNA reads TGTGCCAGCAACTTCGGACTAGCGGGAGGTGATACGCAGTATTTT. The chain uses TRBV2 and TRBJ2-3, with 14 bases that match TRBD2. This CDR3 region has 15 residues. The germline V gene has CDR1 SNHLY and CDR2 FYNNEI. J lost 6 bases, V lost 7 bases, and 6 bases had no gene match.

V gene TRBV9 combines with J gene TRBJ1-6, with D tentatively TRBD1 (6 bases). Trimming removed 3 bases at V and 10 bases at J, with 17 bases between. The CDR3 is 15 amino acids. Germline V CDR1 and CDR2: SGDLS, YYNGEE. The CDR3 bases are TGTGCCAGCAGCGAATACAGGGCCGGAGGCTCACCCCTCCACTTT. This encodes CASSEYRAGGSPLHF.

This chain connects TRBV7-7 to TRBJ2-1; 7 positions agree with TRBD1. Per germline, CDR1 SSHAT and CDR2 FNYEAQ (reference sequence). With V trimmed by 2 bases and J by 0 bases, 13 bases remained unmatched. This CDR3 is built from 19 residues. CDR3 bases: TGTGCCAGCAGCTTACCCGGGACAGCGAAAAGGAGCTCCTACAATGAGCAGTTCTTC. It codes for CASSLPGTAKRSSYNEQFF.

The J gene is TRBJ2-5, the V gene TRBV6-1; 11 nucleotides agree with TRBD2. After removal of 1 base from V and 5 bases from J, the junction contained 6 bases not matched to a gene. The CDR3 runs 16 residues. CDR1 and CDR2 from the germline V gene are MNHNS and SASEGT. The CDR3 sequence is CASSEELAGARETQYF. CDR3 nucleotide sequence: TGTGCCAGCAGTGAAGAACTAGCGGGGGCCCGTGAGACCCAGTACTTC.

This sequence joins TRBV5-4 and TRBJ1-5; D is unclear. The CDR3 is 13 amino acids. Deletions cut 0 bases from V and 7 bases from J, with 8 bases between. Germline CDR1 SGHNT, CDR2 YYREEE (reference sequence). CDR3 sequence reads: CASSLGVLQPQHF. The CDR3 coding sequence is TGTGCCAGCAGCTTGGGGGTTTTGCAGCCCCAGCATTTT.

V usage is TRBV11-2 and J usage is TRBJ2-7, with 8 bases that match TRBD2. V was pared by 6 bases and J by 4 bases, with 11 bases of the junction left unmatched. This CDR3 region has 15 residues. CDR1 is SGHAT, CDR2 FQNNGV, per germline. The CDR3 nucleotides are TGTGCCAGCAGTACTTACAGCGGGAGCCGGTACGAGCAGTACTTC. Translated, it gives CASSTYSGSRYEQYF.

Here the CDR3 DNA reads TGTGCCAGCAGCGGATACCTCGGGGTCGAAGGAAACACCATATATTTT. Translating it yields CASSGYLGVEGNTIYF. This chain uses TRBV9 with TRBJ1-3; D not certain. Germline CDR1 is SGDLS and CDR2 is YYNGEE. The CDR3 consists of 16 residues. V lost 3 bases to trimming and J lost 4 bases, with 17 bases between them.

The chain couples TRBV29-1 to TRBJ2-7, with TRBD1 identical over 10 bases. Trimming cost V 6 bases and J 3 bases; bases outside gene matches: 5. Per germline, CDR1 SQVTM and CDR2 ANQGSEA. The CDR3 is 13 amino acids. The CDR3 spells CSVSGTGVYEQYF. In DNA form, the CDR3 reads TGCAGCGTCTCCGGGACAGGGGTCTACGAGCAGTACTTC.

CDR3 loop: CASVGTSLYGYTF. For the CDR3, the DNA is TGTGCCAGCGTTGGGACTAGCTTATATGGCTACACCTTC. The chain is built from TRBV28 and TRBJ1-2; D is perhaps TRBD1 (5 bases). Germline CDR1 and CDR2: MDHEN and SYDVKM. This CDR3 has 13 amino acids. The V end was cut by 8 bases, the J end by 5 bases, with 15 bases between.

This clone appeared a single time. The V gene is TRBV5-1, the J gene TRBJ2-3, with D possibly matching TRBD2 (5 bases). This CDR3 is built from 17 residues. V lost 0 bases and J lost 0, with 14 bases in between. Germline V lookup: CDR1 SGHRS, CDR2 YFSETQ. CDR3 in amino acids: CASSLAGILTSTDTQYF. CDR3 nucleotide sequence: TGCGCCAGCAGCTTGGCCGGGATCCTAACTAGCACAGATACGCAGTATTTT.

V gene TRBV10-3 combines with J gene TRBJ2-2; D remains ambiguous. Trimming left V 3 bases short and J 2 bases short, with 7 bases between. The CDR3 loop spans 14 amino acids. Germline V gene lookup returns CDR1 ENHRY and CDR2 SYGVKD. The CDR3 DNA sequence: TGTGCCATCAGTGACGCTGCTAACACCGGGGAGCTGTTTTTT. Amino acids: CAISDAANTGELFF.

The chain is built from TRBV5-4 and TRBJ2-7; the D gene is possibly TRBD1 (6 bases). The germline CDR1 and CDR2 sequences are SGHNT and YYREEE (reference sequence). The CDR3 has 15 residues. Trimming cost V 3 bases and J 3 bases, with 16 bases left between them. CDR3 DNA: TGTGCCAGCAGCTCCATAGGGGGAGACAGCTACGAGCAGTACTTC. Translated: CASSSIGGDSYEQYF.

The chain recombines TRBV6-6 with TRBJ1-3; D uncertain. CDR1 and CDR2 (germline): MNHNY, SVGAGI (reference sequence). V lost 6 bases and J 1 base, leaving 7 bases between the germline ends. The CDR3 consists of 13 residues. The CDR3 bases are TGTGCCAGCAGCTTCAAGTCTGGAAACACCATATATTTT. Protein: CASSFKSGNTIYF.

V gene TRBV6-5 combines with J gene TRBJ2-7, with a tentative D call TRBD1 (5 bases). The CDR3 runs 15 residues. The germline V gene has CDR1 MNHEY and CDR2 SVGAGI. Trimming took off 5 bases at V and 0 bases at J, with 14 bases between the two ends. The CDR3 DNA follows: TGTGCCAGCAGTGGGGCGGACATCAGCTCCTACGAGCAGTACTTC. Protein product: CASSGADISSYEQYF.

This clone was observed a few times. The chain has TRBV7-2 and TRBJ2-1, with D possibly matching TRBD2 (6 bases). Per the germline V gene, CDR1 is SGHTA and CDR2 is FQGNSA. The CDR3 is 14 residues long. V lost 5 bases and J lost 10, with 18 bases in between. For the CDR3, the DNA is TGTGCCAGCAGCCCGGGACTCCGAACGGGGGAGCAGTTCTTC. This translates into CASSPGLRTGEQFF.

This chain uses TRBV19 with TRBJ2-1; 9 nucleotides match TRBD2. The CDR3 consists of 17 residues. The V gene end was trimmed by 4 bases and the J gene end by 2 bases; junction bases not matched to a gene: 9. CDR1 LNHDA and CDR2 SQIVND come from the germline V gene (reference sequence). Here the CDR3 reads CASSSRTSELTYNEQFF. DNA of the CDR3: TGTGCCAGTAGTAGCCGGACTAGCGAATTGACCTACAATGAGCAGTTCTTC. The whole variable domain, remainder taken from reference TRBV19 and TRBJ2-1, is DGGITQSPKYLFRKEGQNVTLSCEQNLNHDAMYWYRQDPGQGLRLIYYSQIVNDFQKGDIAEGYSVSREKKESFPLTVTSAQKNPTAFYLCASSSRTSELTYNEQFFGPGTRLTVL.

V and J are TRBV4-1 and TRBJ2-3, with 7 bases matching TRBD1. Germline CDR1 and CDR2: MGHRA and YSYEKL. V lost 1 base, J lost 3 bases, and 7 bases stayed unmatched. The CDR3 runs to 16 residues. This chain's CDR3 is CASSQVASTGTDTQYF. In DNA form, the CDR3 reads TGCGCCAGCAGCCAAGTAGCCTCGACAGGGACAGATACGCAGTATTTT.